A single sample gave rise to the 23 T cell receptor beta chains below, sequenced in a study of cytomegalovirus exposure and HLA in healthy donors. The primer mix had 60 Vbeta and 13 Jbeta primers. Repertoires were generated with immunoSEQ multiplex PCR, while TCRdb's copy carries only in-frame clones and drops some. The data contain around 190,000 clones, about four fifths of them singletons. Sequencing was done on a sample of PBMCs. These receptors were obtained from a man between 40 and 49 years old in good health and CMV-seropositive.

The chain joins TRBV9 to TRBJ2-1; 11 positions agree with TRBD1. The V gene's germline CDR1 is SGDLS and CDR2 YYNGEE. J was trimmed by 8 bases and V by 0 bases; bases with no gene match: 4. CDR3 length equals 15 residues. The CDR3 DNA follows: TGTGCCAGCAGCGTAGAGGGACAGGGGGTACATGAGCAGTTCTTC. This encodes CASSVEGQGVHEQFF.

This chain links TRBV5-6 with TRBJ2-5, with 9 bases lining up with TRBD2. The CDR3 covers 15 residues. Looked up from germline, CDR1 is SGHDT and CDR2 is YYEEEE. Trimming cost V 0 bases and J 2 bases; bases outside gene matches: 2. The CDR3 sequence is CASSLDSGGQETQYF. The CDR3 DNA is TGTGCCAGCAGCTTGGATAGCGGGGGACAAGAGACCCAGTACTTC. Supplemented by reference TRBV5-6 and TRBJ2-5, the full variable domain reads DAGVTQSPTHLIKTRGQQVTLRCSPKSGHDTVSWYQQALGQGPQFIFQYYEEEERQRGNFPDRFSGHQFPNYSSELNVNALLLGDSALYLCASSLDSGGQETQYFGPGTRLLVL.

This clone has just a few counts. The V call is TRBV7-8, the J call TRBJ1-2; 7 positions agree with TRBD1. V was pared by 3 bases and J by 0 bases, with 4 bases of the junction left unmatched. Germline loops: CDR1 SGHVS, CDR2 FQNEAQ. CDR3 size: 15 residues. The CDR3 coding sequence is TGTGCCAGCAGCTTTGGACAGGTTTCTAACTATGGCTACACCTTC. The encoded protein is CASSFGQVSNYGYTF.

The chain joins TRBV6-1 to TRBJ1-3, with D possibly being TRBD1 (6 bases). V gave up 10 bases and J gave up 0 bases, with 16 bases separating them. The CDR3 loop spans 15 amino acids. Germline V CDR1 and CDR2: MNHNS, SASEGT. The chain's CDR3 is CATTPGGASGNTIYF. For the CDR3, the DNA is TGTGCCACCACCCCCGGGGGGGCCTCTGGAAACACCATATATTTT.

In this sample, this clone turned up once. The chain carries TRBV5-1 and TRBJ2-1; TRBD2 matches 8 bases. The germline CDR1 and CDR2 sequences are SGHRS and YFSETQ. The V and J ends lost 0 bases and 0 bases, in that order; junction bases with no gene match: 5. This CDR3 spans 17 amino acids. In DNA, the CDR3 is TGCGCCAGCAGCTTGGGAGCGGGAGTGAGCTCCTACAATGAGCAGTTCTTC. This sequence encodes CASSLGAGVSSYNEQFF.

The rearrangement links TRBV28 to TRBJ2-7, with 10 bases identical to TRBD2. The CDR3 is made up of 15 amino acids. Per germline, CDR1 MDHEN and CDR2 SYDVKM. J gave up 7 bases and V 3 bases, and 9 bases lay outside the gene matches. CDR3 in DNA: TGTGCCAGCAGTTTTGTCCTAGCGGGAGCGGGGGAGCAGTACTTC. Translating it yields CASSFVLAGAGEQYF. Together with reference TRBV28 and TRBJ2-7, the CDR3 gives the full variable domain: DVKVTQSSRYLVKRTGEKVFLECVQDMDHENMFWYRQDPGLGLRLIYFSYDVKMKEKGDIPEGYSVSREKKERFSLILESASTNQTSMYLCASSFVLAGAGEQYFGPGTRLTVT.

This clone was picked up a small number of times. CDR3 amino acids: CASSVAMAASNEKLFF. CDR3 sequence (DNA): TGTGCCAGCAGCGTAGCTATGGCGGCAAGTAATGAAAAACTGTTTTTT. The rearrangement links TRBV9 to TRBJ1-4; no clear D. Germline V gene data show CDR1 as SGDLS and CDR2 as YYNGEE. The CDR3 totals 16 residues. Trimming shortened V by 0 bases and J by 4 bases, and 13 bases separated the two germline ends.

The rearrangement uses TRBV5-6 and TRBJ1-5; 9 nucleotides align to TRBD1. The CDR3 sequence is 15 residues long. Germline-derived CDR1 and CDR2 are SGHDT and YYEEEE. The V and J ends lost 4 bases and 2 bases, in that order; junction bases with no gene match: 4. CDR3 bases: TGTGCCAGCAGCAGGACAGGGGACGGCAATCAGCCCCAGCATTTT. This codes for CASSRTGDGNQPQHF.

V usage is TRBV5-1 and J usage is TRBJ1-5; TRBD1 is a possible D gene (6 bases). This CDR3 spans 18 amino acids. Trimming stripped 0 bases from V and 0 bases from J, with 16 bases between. Germline loops: CDR1 SGHRS, CDR2 YFSETQ. CDR3 residues: CASSLVPLQGSSNQPQHF. The CDR3 coding sequence is TGCGCCAGCAGCTTGGTCCCTTTACAGGGATCTAGCAATCAGCCCCAGCATTTT. Full variable domain (outside the CDR3, taken from reference TRBV5-1 and TRBJ1-5): KAGVTQTPRYLIKTRGQQVTLSCSPISGHRSVSWYQQTPGQGLQFLFEYFSETQRNKGNFPGRFSGRQFSNSRSEMNVSTLELGDSALYLCASSLVPLQGSSNQPQHFGDGTRLSIL.

The rearrangement joins TRBV5-1 to TRBJ2-3; TRBD2 matches at 11 bases. There are 14 residues in the CDR3. Germline V gene data show CDR1 as SGHRS and CDR2 as YFSETQ. Trimming cost V 4 bases and J 4 bases; bases outside gene matches: 2. For the CDR3, the DNA is TGCGCCAGCAGCCAGACTAGCGGGGCAGATACGCAGTATTTT. Protein sequence: CASSQTSGADTQYF. Combining the CDR3 with reference TRBV5-1 and TRBJ2-3 gives the whole variable domain KAGVTQTPRYLIKTRGQQVTLSCSPISGHRSVSWYQQTPGQGLQFLFEYFSETQRNKGNFPGRFSGRQFSNSRSEMNVSTLELGDSALYLCASSQTSGADTQYFGPGTRLTVL.

CDR3 nucleotide sequence: TGTGCCAGCAGCTTGAGCGGGGGGGGGACAATAGCCAAAAACATTCAGTACTTC. This gives the protein CASSLSGGGTIAKNIQYF. The chain recombines TRBV5-4 with TRBJ2-4, with TRBD2 matching 10 bases. Germline loops: CDR1 SGHNT, CDR2 YYREEE (reference sequence). The CDR3 consists of 18 residues. The junction had 7 bases not matched to a gene; V was cut back by 1 base and J by 0 bases.

The rearrangement joins TRBV7-2 to TRBJ2-2; 11 nucleotides agree with TRBD1. The CDR3 is made up of 13 amino acids. Unmatched junction bases numbered 3, after V lost 8 bases and J lost 7 bases. Germline V gives CDR1 SGHTA, CDR2 FQGNSA. CDR3 region: CASGGQGGGELFF. DNA of the CDR3: TGTGCCAGCGGGGGACAGGGGGGCGGGGAGCTGTTTTTT. Combining the CDR3 with reference TRBV7-2 and TRBJ2-2 gives the whole variable domain GAGVSQSPSNKVTEKGKDVELRCDPISGHTALYWYRQSLGQGLEFLIYFQGNSAPDKSGLPSDRFSAERTGGSVSTLTIQRTQQEDSAVYLCASGGQGGGELFFGEGSRLTVL.

The CDR3 region is CASSPRGSTDTQYF. The CDR3 bases are TGTGCCAGCAGCCCCAGGGGAAGCACAGATACGCAGTATTTT. The chain is built from TRBV6-5 and TRBJ2-3, with TRBD1 as a possible D gene (6 bases). This CDR3 region has 14 residues. V lost 6 bases and J lost 0, with 10 bases in between. Germline-derived CDR1 and CDR2 are MNHEY and SVGAGI.

The chain recombines TRBV6-1 with TRBJ1-5; D uncertain. The CDR3 has 16 residues. V lost 3 bases, J lost 6 bases, and 18 bases lay in between. Germline values: CDR1 MNHNS, CDR2 SASEGT. The CDR3 sequence: CASSDLTVIGVQPQHF. CDR3 bases: TGTGCCAGCAGTGATTTGACTGTAATCGGGGTTCAGCCCCAGCATTTT.

V gene TRBV6-1 combines with J gene TRBJ1-2; D might be TRBD1 (6 bases). The CDR3 is 11 residues long. The germline gives CDR1 MNHNS, CDR2 SASEGT. V lost 10 bases and J 4 bases, leaving 10 bases between the germline ends. CDR3 protein: CAIGQPYGYTF. The DNA for the CDR3 is TGTGCCATCGGACAGCCCTATGGCTACACCTTC.

The J gene is TRBJ2-7, the V gene TRBV19; 8 nucleotides line up with TRBD2. With V trimmed by 2 bases and J by 0 bases, 3 bases remained unmatched. This CDR3 has 15 amino acids. Germline CDR1 reads LNHDA; CDR2 reads SQIVND (reference sequence). The CDR3 sequence is CASSILAGNSYEQYF. The CDR3, as DNA: TGTGCCAGTAGTATACTAGCGGGCAACTCCTACGAGCAGTACTTC.

This sequence joins TRBV6-1 and TRBJ1-2, with a weak D call TRBD1 (5 bases). Germline V gene data show CDR1 as MNHNS and CDR2 as SASEGT. V lost 7 bases and J 3 bases, leaving 9 bases between the germline ends. This CDR3 spans 12 amino acids. The CDR3 is CASNTGYYGYTF. For the CDR3, the DNA is TGTGCCAGCAACACAGGTTACTATGGCTACACCTTC.

The CDR3: CASSRQLRPNEQFF. DNA of the CDR3: TGTGCCAGCAGTAGACAGCTAAGACCTAATGAGCAGTTCTTC. The chain joins TRBV28 to TRBJ2-1; possibly TRBD1 for D (5 bases). V was pared by 5 bases and J by 7 bases, with 15 bases between. Germline CDR1 MDHEN, CDR2 SYDVKM. The CDR3 is made up of 14 amino acids.

This clone has just one count. The chain uses TRBV6-6 and TRBJ2-7, with a tentative D call TRBD1 (6 bases). Germline V gene lookup returns CDR1 MNHNY and CDR2 SVGAGI (reference sequence). The length of the CDR3 is 14 residues. V lost 2 bases and J 5 bases, leaving 13 bases between the germline ends. CDR3 in DNA: TGTGCCAGCAGTTACAGCAACAGGGCGGACGAGCAGTACTTC. Translating gives CASSYSNRADEQYF.

This sequence joins TRBV5-6 and TRBJ1-4; 8 nucleotides match TRBD1. Per the germline V gene, CDR1 is SGHDT and CDR2 is YYEEEE. With 4 bases clipped from V and 2 bases from J, the junction kept 7 bases outside the gene matches. This CDR3 region has 16 residues. Written as DNA, the CDR3 is TGTGCCAGCAGCCTCAGGGGGCGTTTGACTAATGAAAAACTGTTTTTT. It yields the protein CASSLRGRLTNEKLFF.

The chain combines TRBV30 with TRBJ2-7, with D tentatively TRBD2 (5 bases). The V gene lost 4 bases and the J gene lost 7 bases, with 14 bases spanning the gap. CDR3 length equals 12 residues. CDR1 GTSNPN and CDR2 SVGIG come from the germline V gene (reference sequence). The CDR3 here is CAWKRGMWEQYF. In DNA form, the CDR3 reads TGTGCCTGGAAACGGGGAATGTGGGAGCAGTACTTC.

The rearrangement uses TRBV6-5 and TRBJ2-2, with a tentative D call TRBD2 (5 bases). The CDR3 has 14 residues. V lost 0 bases and J 9 bases, leaving 11 bases between the germline ends. Germline CDR1 and CDR2: MNHEY and SVGAGI. The CDR3 sequence is CASSYSEAGRELFF. CDR3 DNA sequence: TGTGCCAGCAGTTACTCTGAGGCGGGCCGGGAGCTGTTTTTT.

The rearrangement links TRBV7-9 to TRBJ2-7, with TRBD2 matching 9 bases. Germline V lookup: CDR1 SEHNR, CDR2 FQNEAQ (reference sequence). With 5 bases clipped from V and 4 bases from J, the junction kept 18 bases outside the gene matches. The CDR3 sequence is 18 residues long. This CDR3 is CASSTPRRASGNSYEQYF. DNA for the CDR3: TGTGCCAGCAGCACACCGCGGAGGGCTAGCGGGAACAGTTACGAGCAGTACTTC.